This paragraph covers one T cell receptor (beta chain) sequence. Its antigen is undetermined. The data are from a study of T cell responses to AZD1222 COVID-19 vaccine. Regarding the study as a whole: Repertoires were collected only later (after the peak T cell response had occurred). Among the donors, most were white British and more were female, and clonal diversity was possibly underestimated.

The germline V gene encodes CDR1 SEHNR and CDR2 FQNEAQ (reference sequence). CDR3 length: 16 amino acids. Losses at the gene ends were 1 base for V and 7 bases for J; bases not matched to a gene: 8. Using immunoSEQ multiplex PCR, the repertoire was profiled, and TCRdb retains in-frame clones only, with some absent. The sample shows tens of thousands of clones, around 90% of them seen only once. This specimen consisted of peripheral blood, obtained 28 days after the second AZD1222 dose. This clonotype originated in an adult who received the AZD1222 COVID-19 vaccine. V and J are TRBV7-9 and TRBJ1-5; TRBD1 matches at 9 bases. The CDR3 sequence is CASSLGGTGNRQPQHF. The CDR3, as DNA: TGTGCCAGCAGCTTAGGTGGGACAGGGAATCGCCAGCCCCAGCATTTT.